The 16 T cell receptor beta chains in this list originate from one sample, sequenced in a study of shared clonotypes between healthy human individuals. Using immunoSEQ multiplex PCR, the repertoire was profiled, and TCRdb retains in-frame clones only, with some absent. The table records a few million clones, about nine tenths of them present only once. The sequenced sample consisted of naive CD4+ T cells from PBMCs. Subset in this sample: CD45RA+ positively selected. The origin of the receptors is a young man in good health. Some clones in this sample may be carry-over from other donors' samples.

The J gene is TRBJ2-1, the V gene TRBV27; TRBD1 agrees at 7 bases. CDR3 length: 17 amino acids. Germline CDR1 and CDR2: MNHEY and SMNVEV (reference sequence). V lost 6 bases, J lost 6 bases, and 17 bases stayed unmatched. CDR3: CASSPNPRQGMPNEQFF. In DNA, the CDR3 is TGTGCCAGCAGCCCAAACCCAAGACAGGGAATGCCCAATGAGCAGTTCTTC.

This chain links TRBV7-2 with TRBJ2-3; 7 bases are shared with TRBD2. CDR1 and CDR2 (germline): SGHTA, FQGNSA. The CDR3 is 15 amino acids. V was pared by 0 bases and J by 4 bases, with 4 bases of the junction left unmatched. The CDR3 DNA is TGTGCCAGCAGCTTAGCCCGGGAGGCGGCAGATACGCAGTATTTT. Its protein is CASSLAREAADTQYF. Full variable domain (remainder filled in from reference TRBV7-2 and TRBJ2-3): GAGVSQSPSNKVTEKGKDVELRCDPISGHTALYWYRQSLGQGLEFLIYFQGNSAPDKSGLPSDRFSAERTGGSVSTLTIQRTQQEDSAVYLCASSLAREAADTQYFGPGTRLTVL.

V usage is TRBV5-1 and J usage is TRBJ2-7, with D maybe TRBD2 (5 bases). The germline V gene has CDR1 SGHRS and CDR2 YFSETQ. The CDR3 consists of 14 residues. Trimming took 4 bases from V and 4 from J, leaving 15 bases between them. The CDR3 DNA follows: TGCGCCAGCAGCCAAGCGGAAATCGAATACGAGCAGTACTTC. Amino acid sequence: CASSQAEIEYEQYF.

This clone has only a few counts. The chain has TRBV29-1 and TRBJ1-4; D may be TRBD1 (5 bases). Trimming cost V 3 bases and J 6 bases, with 8 bases left between them. The CDR3 spans 12 residues. Germline V CDR1 and CDR2: SQVTM, ANQGSEA. CDR3 nucleotides: TGCAGCGTTGAGCGGGGGGATGAAAAACTGTTTTTT. Amino acids: CSVERGDEKLFF.

The chain joins TRBV9 to TRBJ1-2; TRBD1 agrees at 10 bases. V was clipped by 4 bases and J by 8 bases; unmatched bases: 8. Looked up from germline, CDR1 is SGDLS and CDR2 is YYNGEE. The CDR3 sequence is 14 residues long. The CDR3 loop reads CASSLRQGAEGYTF. CDR3 sequence (DNA): TGTGCCAGCAGCCTGCGACAGGGGGCGGAAGGCTACACCTTC.

This clone was counted between two and nine times. The chain links TRBV11-3 to TRBJ1-1; D uncertain. V was cut by 6 bases and J by 7 bases, with 15 bases left in between. This CDR3 region has 13 residues. CDR1 is SGHNT and CDR2 is YENEEA in the germline V gene. The CDR3 DNA is TGTGCCAGCAGTTACGGAATACGGGGTGAAGCTTTCTTT. Residues: CASSYGIRGEAFF.

The rearrangement joins TRBV6-5 to TRBJ1-1, with TRBD1 matching over 7 bases. This CDR3 region has 14 residues. Germline V lookup: CDR1 MNHEY, CDR2 SVGAGI. The J segment lost 4 bases and the V segment lost 8 bases, leaving 10 bases of the junction unmatched. The CDR3 sequence: CASSPGQVVTEAFF. The CDR3 DNA is TGTGCCAGCTCACCAGGACAGGTCGTCACTGAAGCTTTCTTT.

The chain couples TRBV28 to TRBJ2-3; the D gene is possibly TRBD1 (6 bases). The CDR3 extends over 13 amino acids. From germline, CDR1 is MDHEN and CDR2 SYDVKM. V was cut by 7 bases and J by 1 base, with 9 bases left in between. The CDR3 DNA reads TGTGCCAGCACCCCAGGGGGCACAGATACGCAGTATTTT. It codes for CASTPGGTDTQYF.

The V gene is TRBV5-1, the J gene TRBJ2-2; D is unclear. Trimming took 0 bases from V and 7 from J, leaving 13 bases between them. Germline V lookup: CDR1 SGHRS, CDR2 YFSETQ. The CDR3 has 15 amino acids. CDR3 protein: CASSLAGLRVGELFF. In DNA, the CDR3 is TGCGCCAGCAGCTTGGCCGGGTTACGGGTCGGGGAGCTGTTTTTT.

The chain carries TRBV5-1 and TRBJ1-1; D not resolved. The CDR3 covers 14 residues. V dropped 2 bases and J dropped 4 bases, with 12 bases sitting between them. Germline CDR1 SGHRS, CDR2 YFSETQ. The CDR3 bases are TGCGCCAGCAGCTTACTCGTTGTAGGCACTGAAGCTTTCTTT. This gives the protein CASSLLVVGTEAFF. Variable domain in full (rest from reference TRBV5-1 and TRBJ1-1): KAGVTQTPRYLIKTRGQQVTLSCSPISGHRSVSWYQQTPGQGLQFLFEYFSETQRNKGNFPGRFSGRQFSNSRSEMNVSTLELGDSALYLCASSLLVVGTEAFFGQGTRLTVV.

This sequence joins TRBV25-1 and TRBJ1-4; 11 bases are a match to TRBD1. Germline assignment: CDR1 MGHDK and CDR2 SYGVNS. The CDR3 covers 14 residues. V trimming: 3 bases; J trimming: 8 bases; junction bases outside the gene matches: 2. Written as DNA, the CDR3 is TGTGCCAGCAGTGAGAGGACAGGGGGCGAAAAACTGTTTTTT. It translates to CASSERTGGEKLFF.

Note on this clone: This sample also contains other DNA sequences that code for the same CDR3. The chain links TRBV18 to TRBJ1-2; D is unresolved. V was pared by 3 bases and J by 2 bases, with 7 bases between. Per germline, CDR1 KGHSH and CDR2 LQKENI. This CDR3 has 13 residues. CDR3 in DNA: TGTGCCAGCTCACCGGCGGGGAACTATGGCTACACCTTC. It codes for CASSPAGNYGYTF.

The chain employs TRBV7-2 and TRBJ2-3; 7 nucleotides agree with TRBD2. Trimming removed 1 base from V and 4 bases from J; junction bases left unmatched: 8. Germline V gives CDR1 SGHTA, CDR2 FQGNSA. CDR3 length: 16 amino acids. The CDR3 loop reads CASSLVPGGRADTQYF. The CDR3 nucleotides read TGTGCCAGCAGCTTAGTCCCGGGAGGACGGGCAGATACGCAGTATTTT.

This rearrangement joins TRBV9 to TRBJ1-2; the match to TRBD1 covers 11 bases. With V trimmed by 1 base and J by 4 bases, 15 bases remained unmatched. Germline CDR1 reads SGDLS; CDR2 reads YYNGEE. The CDR3 sequence is 19 residues long. Here the CDR3 DNA reads TGTGCCAGCAGCGTACATAACGCCCAGGGACAGGGGGTCAGCTATGGCTACACCTTC. Amino acids: CASSVHNAQGQGVSYGYTF.

This chain links TRBV6-5 with TRBJ2-5, with TRBD2 identical over 12 bases. V dropped 6 bases and J dropped 4; count of bases not matched to a gene: 0. Per the germline V gene, CDR1 is MNHEY and CDR2 is SVGAGI. The CDR3 covers 13 residues. CDR3 loop: CASRGLAGETQYF. The CDR3 bases are TGTGCCAGCAGGGGACTAGCGGGAGAGACCCAGTACTTC.

V is TRBV28 and J is TRBJ1-2, with unresolved D. Germline V gene data show CDR1 as MDHEN and CDR2 as SYDVKM. Trimming cost V 5 bases and J 7 bases, with 17 bases left between them. CDR3 length: 14 residues. The CDR3 loop reads CASSRKYSPRGYTF. Here the CDR3 DNA reads TGTGCCAGCAGTCGGAAATACTCTCCGCGTGGCTACACCTTC.